The 28 T cell receptor beta chains in this list originate from one sample, sequenced in a study of beta chain features in type 1 diabetes. Broader study findings: Type 1 diabetes patients showed a moderate but significant shortening of TCRB CDR3s in all four CD4+ subsets.

Of the isolated RNA, all was reverse transcribed, and so the sequenced material was expressed TCRB transcripts. Sequencing used immunoSEQ multiplex PCR; TCRdb keeps in-frame clones, though not all of them. The data show 300,000 or so clones, around 8.5% seen once. The antigens these receptors bind are not known. Sequences were obtained from central memory CD4+ T cells from blood. These receptors were obtained from a man aged 30 to 45 with type 1 diabetes.

This clone occurred many times. The chain uses TRBV7-8 and TRBJ1-3; 10 bases fit TRBD1. The CDR3 has 15 residues. CDR1 and CDR2 from the germline V gene are SGHVS and FQNEAQ. After removal of 4 bases from V and 4 bases from J, the junction contained 4 bases not matched to a gene. CDR3 sequence reads: CASSWGQGLGNTIYF. CDR3 DNA sequence: TGTGCCAGCAGCTGGGGACAGGGGTTAGGAAACACCATATATTTT. Full variable domain (rest looked up from reference TRBV7-8 and TRBJ1-3): GAGVSQSPRYKVAKRGQDVALRCDPISGHVSLFWYQQALGQGPEFLTYFQNEAQLDKSGLPSDRFFAERPEGSVSTLKIQRTQQEDSAVYLCASSWGQGLGNTIYFGEGSWLTVV.

This chain links TRBV7-2 with TRBJ2-7; 7 positions agree with TRBD1. The germline gives CDR1 SGHTA, CDR2 FQGNSA. V shed 1 base and J 9 bases; nucleotides not matched to a gene: 9. The CDR3 totals 14 residues. CDR3 in amino acids: CASSLGQGLGGQYF. The CDR3 region has the DNA TGTGCCAGCAGCTTAGGACAGGGATTAGGGGGGCAGTACTTC.

This chain connects TRBV7-9 to TRBJ1-1; possible D gene TRBD1, 6 bases. The germline V and J ends were trimmed by 6 bases and 6 bases, with 14 bases remaining between them. Germline V lookup: CDR1 SEHNR, CDR2 FQNEAQ (reference sequence). This CDR3 comprises 13 residues. The CDR3 is CASRRTGFAEAFF. The CDR3 nucleotides are TGTGCCAGCAGGCGTACAGGGTTCGCTGAAGCTTTCTTT.

CDR3 protein: CASSFDRGHQPQHF. DNA of the CDR3: TGTGCCAGCAGTTTCGACAGGGGGCATCAGCCCCAGCATTTT. V gene TRBV6-6 combines with J gene TRBJ1-5; 10 nucleotides agree with TRBD1. The CDR3 is 14 residues long. Losses at the gene ends were 4 bases for V and 5 bases for J; bases not matched to a gene: 2. CDR1 MNHNY and CDR2 SVGAGI come from the germline V gene (reference sequence).

As to this clone: A much larger clone is a single base away; this may be a read error. The identical CDR3 is also encoded by other nucleotide sequences in the sample. J is TRBJ2-5 and V is TRBV18, with 7 bases fitting TRBD1. Germline V CDR1 and CDR2: KGHSH, LQKENI. This CDR3 is built from 17 residues. After removal of 0 bases from V and 4 bases from J, the junction contained 11 bases not matched to a gene. CDR3 protein: CASSPPRGQGESETQYF. CDR3 sequence (DNA): TGTGCCAGCTCACCACCCCGGGGCCAGGGGGAATCAGAGACCCAGTACTTC.

The chain joins TRBV30 to TRBJ2-7; D remains ambiguous. The CDR3 loop spans 11 amino acids. Trimming left V 7 bases short and J 0 bases short, with 7 bases between. The germline gives CDR1 GTSNPN, CDR2 SVGIG (reference sequence). The DNA for the CDR3 is TGTGCCTCGGTACTCTCCTACGAGCAGTACTTC. Its protein is CASVLSYEQYF. Together with reference TRBV30 and TRBJ2-7, the CDR3 gives the full variable domain: SQTIHQWPATLVQPVGSPLSLECTVEGTSNPNLYWYRQAAGRGLQLLFYSVGIGQISSEVPQNLSASRPQDRQFILSSKKLLLSDSGFYLCASVLSYEQYFGPGTRLTVT.

The table lists this clone with a few counts. This chain links TRBV29-1 with TRBJ1-1; the D is unclear. The germline gives CDR1 SQVTM, CDR2 ANQGSEA. The CDR3 is 12 residues long. V lost 4 bases, J lost 3 bases, and 9 bases lay in between. The CDR3 DNA is TGCAGCGTTGTCAGGCAGGACACTGAAGCTTTCTTT. It codes for CSVVRQDTEAFF.

The genes are TRBV19 and TRBJ2-5; possible D gene TRBD2, 5 bases. The CDR3 runs 14 residues. Trimming took 6 bases from V and 1 from J, leaving 12 bases between them. Germline-derived CDR1 and CDR2 are LNHDA and SQIVND (reference sequence). CDR3 sequence: CASSMDRGQETQYF. The CDR3 region has the DNA TGTGCCAGTAGCATGGACCGGGGCCAAGAGACCCAGTACTTC. Full variable domain (missing parts from reference TRBV19 and TRBJ2-5): DGGITQSPKYLFRKEGQNVTLSCEQNLNHDAMYWYRQDPGQGLRLIYYSQIVNDFQKGDIAEGYSVSREKKESFPLTVTSAQKNPTAFYLCASSMDRGQETQYFGPGTRLLVL.

The V call is TRBV5-6, the J call TRBJ2-1; the D gene is possibly TRBD2 (7 bases). With 4 bases removed from V and 8 bases from J, the gap between germline ends came to 19 bases. Germline values: CDR1 SGHDT, CDR2 YYEEEE. The CDR3 runs 15 residues. CDR3 residues: CASSPFRGAPDEQFF. The CDR3 coding sequence is TGTGCCAGCAGCCCTTTTCGGGGGGCCCCCGATGAGCAGTTCTTC.

This chain uses TRBV9 with TRBJ2-5, with 14 bases identical to TRBD2. Per the germline V gene, CDR1 is SGDLS and CDR2 is YYNGEE. The length of the CDR3 is 16 residues. The V and J ends lost 3 bases and 5 bases, in that order; junction bases with no gene match: 6. CDR3 nucleotides: TGTGCCAGCAGCGCTCTGACTAGCGGGGGGGCGGAGACCCAGTACTTC. Its translation is CASSALTSGGAETQYF.

V and J are TRBV9 and TRBJ2-3, with a possible D match to TRBD2 (5 bases). The CDR3 runs to 12 residues. CDR1 is SGDLS, CDR2 YYNGEE, per germline. V lost 4 bases to trimming and J lost 4 bases, with 7 bases between them. This chain's CDR3 is CASSRGSDTQYF. CDR3 nucleotides: TGTGCCAGCAGCAGAGGGTCAGATACGCAGTATTTT.

This clone was seen a handful of times. CDR3 loop: CASSRQSGELFF. The CDR3 DNA follows: TGTGCCAGCAGTCGACAGTCCGGGGAGCTGTTTTTT. This chain uses TRBV9 with TRBJ2-2; perhaps TRBD1 as D (5 bases). Germline V gene data show CDR1 as SGDLS and CDR2 as YYNGEE. This CDR3 is built from 12 residues. With 5 bases removed from V and 6 bases from J, the gap between germline ends came to 8 bases.

V usage is TRBV7-2 and J usage is TRBJ2-7; maybe TRBD1 (5 bases). The length of the CDR3 is 13 residues. V lost 5 bases to trimming and J lost 1 base, with 9 bases between them. Germline V gene data show CDR1 as SGHTA and CDR2 as FQGNSA. The CDR3 DNA follows: TGTGCCAGCAGCCAGTCAGGGTCCTACGAGCAGTACTTC. This codes for CASSQSGSYEQYF.

V gene TRBV7-2 combines with J gene TRBJ2-7; D remains unclear. V was clipped by 0 bases and J by 2 bases, with 11 bases between them. This CDR3 is 15 amino acids long. The germline gives CDR1 SGHTA, CDR2 FQGNSA. The DNA for the CDR3 is TGTGCCAGCAGCTTAGCGGGCACCCAGACCTACGAGCAGTACTTC. Translation gives CASSLAGTQTYEQYF.

The chain couples TRBV5-5 to TRBJ2-5, with TRBD1 as a possible D gene (5 bases). Between the trimmed V and J ends, which lost 3 bases and 9 bases, there was a span of 18 bases. Per germline, CDR1 SGHKS and CDR2 YYEKEE (reference sequence). This CDR3 has 14 residues. The CDR3 nucleotides are TGTGCCAGCAGCTCCAGGGTTCCCCAAGTGGCCCAGTACTTC. Protein: CASSSRVPQVAQYF.

The gene calls are TRBV12-5 and TRBJ1-6; D possibly corresponds to TRBD1 (5 bases). Per germline, CDR1 LGHNT and CDR2 FRNRAP. The CDR3 is 13 amino acids. The V gene lost 5 bases and the J gene lost 10 bases, with 12 bases spanning the gap. The CDR3 bases are TGTGCTAGTGGTCCCAGGGAACTATCACCCCTCCACTTT. As protein: CASGPRELSPLHF.

J is TRBJ1-3 and V is TRBV5-1; D is undetermined. The CDR3 runs to 14 residues. CDR1 is SGHRS, CDR2 YFSETQ, per germline. V lost 2 bases to trimming and J lost 0 bases, with 6 bases between them. CDR3 amino acids: CASSFDNSGNTIYF. DNA for the CDR3: TGCGCCAGCAGCTTCGACAACTCTGGAAACACCATATATTTT.

This clone appeared a few times. The chain recombines TRBV5-5 with TRBJ2-2; possibly TRBD1 or TRBD2 for D (5 bases each). The CDR3 covers 15 residues. CDR1 and CDR2 from the germline V gene are SGHKS and YYEKEE (reference sequence). The ends were cut back, 1 base at V and 8 bases at J, with 15 bases in the middle. The CDR3 protein is CASSLSIGESGELFF. The CDR3 DNA is TGTGCCAGCAGCTTGTCCATAGGGGAGTCGGGGGAGCTGTTTTTT.

The chain carries TRBV11-2 and TRBJ1-4, with a possible D match to TRBD1 (5 bases). Germline V gives CDR1 SGHAT, CDR2 FQNNGV. Trimming stripped 6 bases from V and 10 bases from J, with 12 bases between. The CDR3 extends over 12 amino acids. CDR3 nucleotides: TGTGCCAGCAGATTTGCGGGGGGAAAACTGTTTTTT. Protein product: CASRFAGGKLFF.

There are a few counts of this clone. V gene TRBV15 combines with J gene TRBJ2-5; D is perhaps TRBD1 (6 bases). Germline V lookup: CDR1 LNHNV, CDR2 YYDKDF (reference sequence). This CDR3 spans 14 amino acids. V lost 0 bases and J 4 bases, leaving 9 bases between the germline ends. The CDR3: CATSRDPRGETQYF. The CDR3 nucleotides read TGTGCCACCAGCAGAGATCCCAGGGGAGAGACCCAGTACTTC.

With respect to this clone: Other DNA sequences within the sample encode an identical CDR3. V usage is TRBV4-3 and J usage is TRBJ2-2; D uncertain. CDR1 LGHNA and CDR2 YSLEER come from the germline V gene. The ends were cut back, 0 bases at V and 2 bases at J, with 10 bases in the middle. The CDR3 runs 16 residues. Here the CDR3 DNA reads TGCGCCAGCAGCCAAGATCCGGCAGGCAACACCGGGGAGCTGTTTTTT. Its translation: CASSQDPAGNTGELFF.

The sample holds a few counts of this clone. The V gene is TRBV7-9, the J gene TRBJ1-6; 7 nucleotides line up with TRBD1. J gave up 7 bases and V 8 bases, and 5 bases lay outside the gene matches. The CDR3 totals 13 residues. Germline V lookup: CDR1 SEHNR, CDR2 FQNEAQ (reference sequence). CDR3 in DNA: TGTGCCAGCTCCACAGGGGTAAATTCACCCCTCCACTTT. Protein product: CASSTGVNSPLHF.

The CDR3 sequence: CASSPEQETQYF. The DNA of the CDR3 is TGTGCCAGCTCACCGGAACAAGAGACCCAGTACTTC. The V call is TRBV18, the J call TRBJ2-5, with D unclear. V lost 3 bases and J 2 bases, leaving 4 bases between the germline ends. CDR3 length: 12 amino acids. The germline V gene encodes CDR1 KGHSH and CDR2 LQKENI.

The chain combines TRBV14 with TRBJ1-6; D unresolved. V was pared by 1 base and J by 8 bases, with 12 bases between. The CDR3 has 15 amino acids. Looked up from germline, CDR1 is SGHDN and CDR2 is FVKESK. The CDR3 loop is CASSQGSGEDSPLHF. CDR3 DNA sequence: TGTGCCAGCAGCCAAGGGTCCGGGGAGGATTCACCCCTCCACTTT.

The chain couples TRBV20-1 to TRBJ2-3; D remains unclear. This CDR3 comprises 11 residues. The V gene lost 4 bases and the J gene lost 5 bases, with 7 bases spanning the gap. The germline V gene encodes CDR1 DFQATT and CDR2 SNEGSKA (reference sequence). Here the CDR3 reads CSAIRQDTQYF. The CDR3 DNA reads as TGCAGTGCTATTCGGCAAGATACGCAGTATTTT.

This clone was counted only a few times. The rearrangement joins TRBV4-3 to TRBJ1-4; D is ambiguous. CDR1 is LGHNA, CDR2 YSLEER, per germline. The CDR3 consists of 13 residues. V lost 6 bases to trimming and J lost 8 bases, with 13 bases between them. CDR3 sequence reads: CASRMGGKEKLFF. DNA of the CDR3: TGCGCCAGCAGAATGGGAGGAAAGGAAAAACTGTTTTTT.

The rearrangement uses TRBV14 and TRBJ2-2; D is possibly TRBD1 or TRBD2 (5 bases each). Per the germline V gene, CDR1 is SGHDN and CDR2 is FVKESK. The CDR3 has 15 residues. The V end was cut by 1 base, the J end by 7 bases, with 13 bases between. DNA of the CDR3: TGTGCCAGCAGCCAAGTGCGAGGGGCCGGCGGGGAGCTGTTTTTT. It codes for CASSQVRGAGGELFF.

This clone was recorded a few times. CDR3 in amino acids: CASSPRGARAEAFF. Here the CDR3 DNA reads TGTGCCAGCAGTCCCCGAGGGGCCAGGGCTGAAGCTTTCTTT. The chain employs TRBV6-5 and TRBJ1-1; D possibly corresponds to TRBD1 (5 bases). CDR1 is MNHEY, CDR2 SVGAGI, per germline. The CDR3 has 14 residues. The V and J ends lost 5 bases and 6 bases respectively, with 16 bases between them.